This T cell receptor beta chain was sequenced during a study of blood T cell repertoires in COVID-19. How the authors handled the data: Estimation of nucleated cell counts relied on the amplification of reference gene primers. TCRdb's table, derived via immunoSEQ multiplex PCR, lists solely in-frame clones and lacks some. That table supplies the V and J calls and clone size; D and trimming were determined from the DNA. The sample has over 450,000 clones, 85% to 90% seen once. Trimming stripped 3 bases from V and 4 bases from J, with 7 bases between. Per germline, CDR1 MNHNS and CDR2 SASEGT. This CDR3 contains 13 residues. Enrolled during active infection, Seattle patients were then followed longitudinally.

The chain joins TRBV6-1 to TRBJ1-5; D is unclear. Sequencing input: peripheral blood. This TCR derives from a man between 18 and 35 years old with COVID-19, enrolled during active disease. The CDR3 reads CASSERLNQPQHF. The DNA for the CDR3 is TGTGCCAGCAGTGAGAGGTTGAATCAGCCCCAGCATTTT.